Listed below are T cell receptor beta chains from one sample, sequenced in a study of T cell responses to AZD1222 COVID-19 vaccine. Profiling relied on immunoSEQ multiplex PCR, and the TCRdb table lists in-frame clones only, not all of them. The sample consists of 150,000 to 200,000 clones, just over 90% of them appearing once. Sample: peripheral blood, taken on day 0 of AZD1222 vaccination. Receptors originate from an adult in good health. Both conserved end residues are trimmed from each CDR3. Size tells how often a clone was seen (once, few, many) or the class of an expanded clone, and some rows leave it out.

j_call v_call clone_size cdr3_aa
TRBJ1-2 TRBV7-2 - ASSFAANYGYT
TRBJ1-1 TRBV5-1 - ASSAGLNTEAF
TRBJ1-2 TRBV7-8 - ASSLAGANRGAYGYT
TRBJ2-1 TRBV14 - AILLAGGLF
TRBJ2-7 TRBV6-5 once ASWGGLYEQY
TRBJ1-1 TRBV6-5 - ASRAGTGVTEAF
TRBJ1-4 TRBV6-5 - ASRLQGGEKLF
TRBJ2-2 TRBV5-1 - ASTPSGSSTGELF
TRBJ2-2 TRBV5-1 - ASSFLRSSGELF
TRBJ2-5 TRBV9 - ASSDRFVETQY
TRBJ2-3 TRBV18 - ATLHVTDTQY
TRBJ1-2 TRBV4-2 - ASSQGQGIYGYT
TRBJ2-2 TRBV7-2 - ASSLAWTGTGELF
TRBJ2-5 TRBV2 - ASSEYDSGETQY
TRBJ2-4 TRBV4-1 - ASSQGDAKNIQY
TRBJ1-2 TRBV11-2 few ASSLGVAYGYT
TRBJ1-2 TRBV24-1 - ATSEAGQGVYGYT
TRBJ2-2 TRBV10-3 - AISGTLPAGELF
TRBJ2-2 TRBV19 - ASTPAWRGNTGELF
TRBJ2-3 TRBV15 - ATSRDGGLSTDTQY
TRBJ1-2 TRBV5-6 - ASSLASGGGGGYT
TRBJ2-3 TRBV9 - ASSTSDWEEVY
TRBJ1-5 TRBV4-1 - ASRGGRGEPQH
TRBJ2-2 TRBV5-6 - ASSSALLVTGELF
TRBJ2-2 TRBV10-3 - AISLSTGELF
TRBJ2-7 TRBV10-1 - ASSGVLAGDLYEQY
TRBJ2-3 TRBV5-1 - ASSLESTDTQY
TRBJ1-2 TRBV2 - ASRRDLVGYYGYT
TRBJ2-3 TRBV7-7 - ASSLVGADTQY
TRBJ1-5 TRBV9 once ASSADLGNQPQH
TRBJ1-1 TRBV2 - ARAVNTEAF
TRBJ2-7 TRBV27 few ASSLTSGGYEQY
TRBJ1-5 TRBV6-5 once ASSRAMRGQPQH
TRBJ2-5 TRBV15 - ATSRSGIQGETQY
TRBJ1-6 TRBV6-2/TRBV6-3 - ASSYVQGSSYNSPLH
TRBJ2-1 TRBV14 - ASSPGRAYNEQF
TRBJ2-3 TRBV2 - ASKGAGRERDTQY
TRBJ1-4 TRBV14 - ASSQVWAGIGEKLF
TRBJ2-5 TRBV27 - ASSFGQATETQY
TRBJ2-7 TRBV23-1 - ASSQSPGKKIYEQY
TRBJ1-1 TRBV19 few ASRVGGDTEAF
TRBJ2-3 TRBV24-1 - ATSSAGGTDTQY
TRBJ2-3 TRBV7-6 - ASSPNWLGTGGGDTQY
TRBJ1-2 TRBV24-1 - ATSDFGFKGYT
TRBJ1-1 TRBV12-3/TRBV12-4 - ASTVSGAEAF
TRBJ2-1 TRBV11-3 - ASSLGGGSALNEQF
TRBJ1-1 TRBV24-1 - ATEGGGRTEAF
TRBJ1-3 TRBV21-1 - ASSKEEGLPAGNTIY